The following is a T cell receptor (beta chain) sequence with its context. After removal of 4 bases from V and 3 bases from J, the junction contained 6 bases not matched to a gene. The germline CDR1 and CDR2 sequences are LNHDA and SQIVND (reference sequence). There are 15 residues in the CDR3. This sample is drawn from a study of blood T cell repertoires in COVID-19. Whole-study context: PBMCs, B-cell-depleted T cells, or T cells were the source of the cDNA or gDNA that made up the material.

This table comes from immunoSEQ multiplex PCR, and its TCRdb copy is limited to in-frame clones, with some not included. The sample lists tens of thousands of clones, roughly nine tenths occurring once. Sequencing was performed on peripheral blood. The sequence derives from a man aged 45-60 years with acute or convalescent COVID-19. The chain uses TRBV19 and TRBJ2-3; the match to TRBD2 covers 8 bases. The CDR3 protein is CASSTPGLGTDTQYF. The DNA of the CDR3 is TGTGCCAGTAGTACTCCGGGACTAGGGACAGATACGCAGTATTTT.